Described below is a single TCR beta chain sequence and its context. Its cognate antigen has yet to be identified. No much larger clone is present one base from it, and per-base qualities are unavailable. The record originates from a study of blood T cell repertoires in COVID-19 (dated by TCRdb to 2020 to 2021). About the investigation overall: Samples from collaborators originated in the United States, Italy and Spain and spanned both the acute and convalescent phases of COVID-19. The prospective study material was composed of cDNA or gDNA derived from T cells, B-cell-depleted T cells, or PBMCs. Subjects who had been exposed to COVID-19, were actively infected with it, or had recovered from it provided the deeply sampled blood TCRbeta repertoires that made up the dataset. The repertoires were released in a freely available public database meant as a resource for research on the immune response to SARS-CoV-2. The samples were drawn from the first 160 participants of the ongoing ImmuneRACE study and from 950 to 1,500 subjects provided by 6 global collaborators. The sample metadata nearly always contained a de-identified subject ID, COVID-19 status, age in years and sex. HLA class I and class II types, where available, came from metadata supplied by the sample provider rather than from assay-based typing.

The investigation overall reported the following: The amount of clinical and demographic metadata varied by source and participant and was provided uncurated.

Each collaborating institution followed its own protocols to collect whole blood in K2EDTA tubes. For TCRbeta analysis, collaborators shipped samples in one of three forms: frozen whole blood, isolated PBMCs, or DNA extracted from either of those sample types. TCRbeta CDR3 regions were amplified from genomic DNA using the immunoSEQ Assay, a bias-controlled multiplex PCR. The published analysis was carried out like this. Within the assay, amplification of reference gene primers was used to estimate how many nucleated cells each sample contained. To quantify the absolute abundance of each unique TCRbeta CDR3 rearrangement, sequence reads were collapsed and filtered. For each sample, productive Simpson clonality was calculated as the square root of Simpson's diversity index over productive rearrangements. TCRdb stores this immuneACCESS table with in-frame sequences only. Part of the clones is absent; in the studies checked, under half of the shortfall reflects unresolved V genes, and no reason is known for the rest. V and J calls plus clone size are reproduced from that table; the DNA served to infer D and trimming. The sample yields over 100,000 clones; approximately 88% were counted once. Clones ranked in the top ten supply 10% of the sample.

The germline V gene provides CDR1 ENHRY and CDR2 SYGVKD. V is pruned by 4 bases and J by 8 bases, leaving 5 bases of the junction without a gene match. The CDR3, from cysteine to phenylalanine, totals 13 residues. Here the CDR3 DNA is all that survives: 39 bases in frame from base 1. The rearrangement joined TRBV10-3 to TRBJ2-7; 10 bases in between match TRBD1. The clonotype comes from a middle-aged man with acute or convalescent COVID-19. Sequenced material: peripheral blood. The nucleotide sequence is TGTGCCATCAGTGGCCGGGACAGGGGCCAGCAGTACTTC. The resulting protein is CAISGRDRGQQYF.